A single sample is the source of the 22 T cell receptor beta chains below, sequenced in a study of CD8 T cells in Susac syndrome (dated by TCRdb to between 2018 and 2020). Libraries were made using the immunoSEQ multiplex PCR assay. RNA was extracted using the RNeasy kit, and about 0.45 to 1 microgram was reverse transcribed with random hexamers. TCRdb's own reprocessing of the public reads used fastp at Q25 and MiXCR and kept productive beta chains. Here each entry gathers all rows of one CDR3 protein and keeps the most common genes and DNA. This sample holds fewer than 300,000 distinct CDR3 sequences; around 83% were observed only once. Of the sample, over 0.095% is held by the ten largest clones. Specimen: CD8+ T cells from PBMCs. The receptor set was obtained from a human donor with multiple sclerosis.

This CDR3 is CASSLPPEQYF. The CDR3 DNA is TGTGCCAGCAGTCTACCACCGGAGCAGTACTTC. V usage is TRBV6-2 or TRBV6-3 and J usage is TRBJ2-7; D remains unclear. In germline, CDR1 is MNHEY, CDR2 SVGEGT. This CDR3 has 11 amino acids. The ends were cut back, 5 bases at V and 7 bases at J, with 9 bases in the middle.

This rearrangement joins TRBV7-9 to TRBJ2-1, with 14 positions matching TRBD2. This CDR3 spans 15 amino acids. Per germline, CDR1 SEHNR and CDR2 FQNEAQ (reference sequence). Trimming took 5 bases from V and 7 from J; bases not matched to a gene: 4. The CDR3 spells CASSPGLAGVNEQFF. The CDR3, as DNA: TGTGCCAGCAGCCCGGGACTAGCGGGGGTTAATGAGCAGTTCTTC.

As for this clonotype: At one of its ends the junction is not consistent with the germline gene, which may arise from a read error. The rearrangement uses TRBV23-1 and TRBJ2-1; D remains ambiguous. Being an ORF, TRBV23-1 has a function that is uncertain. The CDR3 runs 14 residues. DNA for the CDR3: TGCGCCAGCAGTCACCCCCCAACCCACAATGGGCAGTTCTTC. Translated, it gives CASSHPPTHNGQFF.

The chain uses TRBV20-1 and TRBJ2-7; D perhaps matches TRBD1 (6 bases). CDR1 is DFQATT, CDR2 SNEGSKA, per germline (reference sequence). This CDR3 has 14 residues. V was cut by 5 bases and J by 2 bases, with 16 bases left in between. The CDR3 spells CSAQGPKVPYEQYF. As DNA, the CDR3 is TGCAGTGCTCAGGGGCCCAAGGTCCCCTACGAGCAGTACTTC.

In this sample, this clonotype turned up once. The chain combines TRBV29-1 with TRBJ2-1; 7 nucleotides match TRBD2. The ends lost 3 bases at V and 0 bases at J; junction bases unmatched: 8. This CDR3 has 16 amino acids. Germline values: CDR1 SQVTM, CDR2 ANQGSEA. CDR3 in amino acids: CSVEGGEWVSYNEQFF. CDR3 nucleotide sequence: TGCAGCGTTGAGGGGGGGGAATGGGTCTCCTACAATGAGCAGTTCTTC.

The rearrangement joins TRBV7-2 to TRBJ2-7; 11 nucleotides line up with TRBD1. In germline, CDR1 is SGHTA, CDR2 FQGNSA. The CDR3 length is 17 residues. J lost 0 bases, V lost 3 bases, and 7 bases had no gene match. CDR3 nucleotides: TGTGCCAGCAGCTTGGACAGGGGGCCCCGAAGCTCCTACGAGCAGTACTTC. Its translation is CASSLDRGPRSSYEQYF.

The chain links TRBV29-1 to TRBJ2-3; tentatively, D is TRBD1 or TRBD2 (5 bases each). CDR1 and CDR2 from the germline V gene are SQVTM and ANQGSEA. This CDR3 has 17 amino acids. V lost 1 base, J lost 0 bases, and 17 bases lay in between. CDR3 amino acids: CSVEGAPGQGSTDTQYF. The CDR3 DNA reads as TGCAGCGTTGAAGGAGCCCCGGGGCAGGGAAGCACAGATACGCAGTATTTT.

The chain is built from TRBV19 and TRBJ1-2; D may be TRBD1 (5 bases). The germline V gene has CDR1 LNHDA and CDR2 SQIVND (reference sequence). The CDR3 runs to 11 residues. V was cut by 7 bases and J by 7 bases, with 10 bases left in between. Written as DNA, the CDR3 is TGTGCCAGTATTGCAGGGTTTGGCTACACCTTC. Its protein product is CASIAGFGYTF.

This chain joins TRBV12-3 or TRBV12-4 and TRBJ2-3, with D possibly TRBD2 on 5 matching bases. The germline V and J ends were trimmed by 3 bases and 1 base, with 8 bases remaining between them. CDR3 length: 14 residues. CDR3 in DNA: TGTGCCAGCAGTTTTCTAGCTGGCACAGATACGCAGTATTTT. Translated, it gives CASSFLAGTDTQYF.

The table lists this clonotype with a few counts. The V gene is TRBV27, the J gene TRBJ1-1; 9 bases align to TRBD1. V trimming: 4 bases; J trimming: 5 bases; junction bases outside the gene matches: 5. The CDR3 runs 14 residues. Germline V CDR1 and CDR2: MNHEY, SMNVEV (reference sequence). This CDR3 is CASSSDRGRTEAFF. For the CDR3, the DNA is TGTGCCAGCAGTTCGGACAGGGGTAGAACTGAAGCTTTCTTT.

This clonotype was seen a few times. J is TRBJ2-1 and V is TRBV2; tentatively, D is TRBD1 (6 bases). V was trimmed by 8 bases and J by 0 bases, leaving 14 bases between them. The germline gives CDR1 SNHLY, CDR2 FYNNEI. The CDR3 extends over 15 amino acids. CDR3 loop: CASSEGVSSYNEQFF. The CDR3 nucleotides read TGTGCCAGCTCAGAGGGGGTTAGCTCCTACAATGAGCAGTTCTTC.

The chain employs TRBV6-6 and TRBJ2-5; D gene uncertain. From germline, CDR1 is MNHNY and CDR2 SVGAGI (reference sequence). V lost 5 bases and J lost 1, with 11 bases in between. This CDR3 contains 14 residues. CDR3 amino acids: CASSPDRSQETQYF. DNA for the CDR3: TGTGCCAGCAGTCCCGACCGGTCCCAAGAGACCCAGTACTTC.

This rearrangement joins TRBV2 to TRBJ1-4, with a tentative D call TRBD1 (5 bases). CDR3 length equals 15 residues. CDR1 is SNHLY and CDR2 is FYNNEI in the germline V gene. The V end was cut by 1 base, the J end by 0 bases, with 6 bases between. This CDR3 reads CASSEGGATNEKLFF. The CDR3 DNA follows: TGTGCCAGCAGTGAAGGGGGGGCAACTAATGAAAAACTGTTTTTT.

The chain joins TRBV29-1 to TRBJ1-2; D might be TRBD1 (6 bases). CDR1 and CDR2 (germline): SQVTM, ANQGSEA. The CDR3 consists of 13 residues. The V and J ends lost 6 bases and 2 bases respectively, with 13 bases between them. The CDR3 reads CSVLNRENYGYTF. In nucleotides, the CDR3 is TGCAGCGTCCTTAACAGGGAAAACTATGGCTACACCTTC.

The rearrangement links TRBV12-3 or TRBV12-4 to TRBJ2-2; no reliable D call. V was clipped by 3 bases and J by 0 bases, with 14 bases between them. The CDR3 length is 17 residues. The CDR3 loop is CASSLGRSLSNTGELFF. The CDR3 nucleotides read TGTGCCAGCAGTTTGGGCCGTTCCCTGTCGAACACCGGGGAGCTGTTTTTT.

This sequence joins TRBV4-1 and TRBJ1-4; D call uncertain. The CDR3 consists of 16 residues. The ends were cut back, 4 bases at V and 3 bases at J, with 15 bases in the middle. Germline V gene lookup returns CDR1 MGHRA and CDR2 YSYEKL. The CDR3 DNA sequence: TGCGCCAGCAGCCCCCGGAGGCCGGATCCTAATGAAAAACTGTTTTTT. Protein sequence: CASSPRRPDPNEKLFF.

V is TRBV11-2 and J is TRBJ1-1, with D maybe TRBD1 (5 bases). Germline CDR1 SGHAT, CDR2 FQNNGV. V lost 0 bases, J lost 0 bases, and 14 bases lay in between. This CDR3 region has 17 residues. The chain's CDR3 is CASSLDRVGLMNTEAFF. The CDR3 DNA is TGTGCCAGCAGCTTAGATCGAGTGGGACTAATGAACACTGAAGCTTTCTTT.

The CDR3 spells CASSQEDYPTYEQYF. In nucleotides, the CDR3 is TGTGCCAGCAGCCAAGAAGATTACCCGACCTACGAGCAGTACTTC. The rearrangement links TRBV14 to TRBJ2-7; unclear D gene. V was trimmed by 0 bases and J by 2 bases, leaving 11 bases between them. This CDR3 has 15 amino acids. The germline V gene has CDR1 SGHDN and CDR2 FVKESK.

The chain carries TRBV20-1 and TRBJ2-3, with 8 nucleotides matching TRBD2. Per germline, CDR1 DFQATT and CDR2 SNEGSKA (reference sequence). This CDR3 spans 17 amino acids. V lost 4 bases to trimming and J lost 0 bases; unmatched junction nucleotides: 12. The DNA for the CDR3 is TGCAGTGCTACCGAGCTGGCGACTAGCGAAAGCACAGATACGCAGTATTTT. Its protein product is CSATELATSESTDTQYF.

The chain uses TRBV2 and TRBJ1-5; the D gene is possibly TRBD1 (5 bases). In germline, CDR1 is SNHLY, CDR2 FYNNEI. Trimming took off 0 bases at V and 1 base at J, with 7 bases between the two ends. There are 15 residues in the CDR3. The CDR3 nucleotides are TGTGCCAGCAGTGAAGCCAGGGTCAGCAATCAGCCCCAGCATTTT. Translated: CASSEARVSNQPQHF.

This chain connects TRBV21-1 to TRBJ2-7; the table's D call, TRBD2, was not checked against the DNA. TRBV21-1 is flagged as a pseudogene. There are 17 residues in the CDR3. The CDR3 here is CASSKWGGSGIRNEQYF. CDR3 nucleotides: TGTGCCAGCAGCAAATGGGGAGGGAGCGGGATAAGAAACGAGCAGTACTTC.

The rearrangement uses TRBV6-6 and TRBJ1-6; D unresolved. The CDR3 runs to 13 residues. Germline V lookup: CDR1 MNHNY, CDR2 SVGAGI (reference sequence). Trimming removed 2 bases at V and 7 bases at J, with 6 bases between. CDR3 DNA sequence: TGTGCCAGCAGTTACGAGGCGAATTCACCCCTCCACTTT. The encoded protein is CASSYEANSPLHF.